The rows below give T cell receptor beta chains drawn from one sample of a study of beta chain features in type 1 diabetes. Profiled with immunoSEQ multiplex PCR; TCRdb holds only in-frame clones, not every one. The table includes around 130,000 clones, 7.5% to 9.5% detected once. Input material: central memory CD4+ T cells from blood. All receptors come from a man aged 25 to 40 with type 1 diabetes. Both conserved end residues are part of each CDR3. The D gene is left open where the match is weak. Expanded clones are given a class, and other clones once, few, many or no size at all.

d_gene: .
v_gene: TRBV6-5
j_gene: TRBJ1-5
abundance: .
CDR3aa: CASSFGVNSNQPQHF
CDR3nt: TGTGCCAGCAGTTTCGGGGTGAATAGCAATCAGCCCCAGCATTTT

d_gene: .
v_gene: TRBV2
j_gene: TRBJ1-6
abundance: .
CDR3aa: CASTPTTGSNSPLHF
CDR3nt: TGTGCCAGCACCCCTACGACAGGAAGTAATTCACCCCTCCACTTT

d_gene: TRBD1
v_gene: TRBV6-1
j_gene: TRBJ2-3
abundance: .
CDR3aa: CASSAQDRRQGTQYF
CDR3nt: TGTGCCAGCAGTGCCCAGGACAGGCGTCAAGGTACGCAGTATTTT

d_gene: .
v_gene: TRBV23-1
j_gene: TRBJ2-5
abundance: few
CDR3aa: CASGSRDFKETQYF
CDR3nt: TGCGCCAGCGGGAGCCGGGACTTCAAAGAGACCCAGTACTTC

d_gene: .
v_gene: TRBV9
j_gene: TRBJ1-2
abundance: few
CDR3aa: CASSVAVTANYGYTF
CDR3nt: TGTGCCAGCAGCGTAGCGGTAACCGCTAACTATGGCTACACCTTC

d_gene: TRBD2
v_gene: TRBV2
j_gene: TRBJ2-4
abundance: few
CDR3aa: CASSGTSGLIAKNIQYF
CDR3nt: TGTGCCAGCAGTGGGACTAGCGGGCTGATAGCCAAAAACATTCAGTACTTC

d_gene: TRBD2
v_gene: TRBV6-6
j_gene: TRBJ2-5
abundance: few
CDR3aa: CASSYGTSRETQYF
CDR3nt: TGTGCCAGCAGTTACGGGACTAGTAGAGAGACCCAGTACTTC

d_gene: TRBD2
v_gene: TRBV5-1
j_gene: TRBJ2-3
abundance: .
CDR3aa: CASSMQSGLATDTQYF
CDR3nt: TGCGCCAGCAGCATGCAATCGGGACTAGCCACAGATACGCAGTATTTT

d_gene: .
v_gene: TRBV27
j_gene: TRBJ1-1
abundance: .
CDR3aa: CASSPNPGRLNTEAFF
CDR3nt: TGTGCCAGCAGTCCCAATCCGGGCAGACTAAACACTGAAGCTTTCTTT

d_gene: .
v_gene: TRBV11-1
j_gene: TRBJ2-1
abundance: many
CDR3aa: CASVREVPYNEQFF
CDR3nt: TGTGCCAGCGTTAGAGAAGTCCCCTACAATGAGCAGTTCTTC

d_gene: .
v_gene: TRBV7-2
j_gene: TRBJ2-1
abundance: few
CDR3aa: CASSLAVLYNEQFF
CDR3nt: TGTGCCAGCAGCTTAGCCGTTCTCTACAATGAGCAGTTCTTC

d_gene: .
v_gene: TRBV5-6
j_gene: TRBJ2-1
abundance: .
CDR3aa: CASSLEASYNEQFF
CDR3nt: TGTGCCAGCAGCTTGGAGGCTAGCTACAATGAGCAGTTCTTC

d_gene: TRBD1
v_gene: TRBV2
j_gene: TRBJ1-6
abundance: many
CDR3aa: CASSLEGQANSPLHF
CDR3nt: TGTGCCAGCAGTCTAGAGGGACAGGCTAATTCACCCCTCCACTTT

d_gene: TRBD2
v_gene: TRBV5-1
j_gene: TRBJ2-1
abundance: .
CDR3aa: CASSLAAGNYNEQFF
CDR3nt: TGCGCCAGCAGCTTGGCAGCGGGGAACTACAATGAGCAGTTCTTC

d_gene: TRBD1
v_gene: TRBV14
j_gene: TRBJ1-1
abundance: .
CDR3aa: CASSQSQGTRAFF
CDR3nt: TGTGCCAGCAGCCAATCACAGGGGACTCGGGCTTTCTTT

d_gene: .
v_gene: TRBV27
j_gene: TRBJ1-1
abundance: few
CDR3aa: CASSPSPTRDTEAFF
CDR3nt: TGTGCCAGCAGTCCCTCCCCCACCCGGGACACTGAAGCTTTCTTT

d_gene: TRBD1
v_gene: TRBV2
j_gene: TRBJ1-1
abundance: .
CDR3aa: CASRAQGVNTEAFF
CDR3nt: TGTGCCAGCAGGGCACAGGGGGTTAACACTGAAGCTTTCTTT

d_gene: .
v_gene: TRBV29-1
j_gene: TRBJ2-3
abundance: few
CDR3aa: CSVNKAGDTQYF
CDR3nt: TGCAGCGTTAACAAAGCGGGAGATACGCAGTATTTT

d_gene: .
v_gene: TRBV7-2
j_gene: TRBJ2-3
abundance: .
CDR3aa: CASTENYLSDTQYF
CDR3nt: TGTGCCAGCACCGAGAACTACTTATCAGATACGCAGTATTTT

d_gene: .
v_gene: TRBV18
j_gene: TRBJ2-7
abundance: .
CDR3aa: CASSQSEGLGHEQYF
CDR3nt: TGTGCCAGCTCACAGTCGGAAGGACTCGGCCACGAGCAGTACTTC

d_gene: .
v_gene: TRBV20-1
j_gene: TRBJ2-5
abundance: few
CDR3aa: CSVQGRGTQYF
CDR3nt: TGCAGCGTGCAGGGAAGAGGGACCCAGTACTTC

d_gene: .
v_gene: TRBV7-9
j_gene: TRBJ1-1
abundance: many
CDR3aa: CASSVLGNTEAFF
CDR3nt: TGTGCCAGCAGCGTCCTAGGGAACACTGAAGCTTTCTTT

d_gene: TRBD1
v_gene: TRBV10-2
j_gene: TRBJ1-1
abundance: few
CDR3aa: CASSAPGTGGGGTEAFF
CDR3nt: TGCGCCAGCAGTGCCCCCGGGACAGGGGGCGGGGGGACTGAAGCTTTCTTT

d_gene: TRBD1
v_gene: TRBV30
j_gene: TRBJ1-6
abundance: many
CDR3aa: CAWSRQGWGSPLHF
CDR3nt: TGTGCCTGGAGTCGACAGGGTTGGGGGTCACCCCTCCACTTT

d_gene: .
v_gene: TRBV7-2
j_gene: TRBJ1-2
abundance: .
CDR3aa: CASSIQGGGYTF
CDR3nt: TGTGCCAGCAGCATACAGGGCGGAGGCTACACCTTC

d_gene: .
v_gene: TRBV27
j_gene: TRBJ1-6
abundance: .
CDR3aa: CASRLRGSSYNSPLHF
CDR3nt: TGTGCCAGCAGACTCCGAGGTAGCTCCTATAATTCACCCCTCCACTTT

d_gene: .
v_gene: TRBV6-4
j_gene: TRBJ1-6
abundance: .
CDR3aa: CASSEQQGRDSPLHF
CDR3nt: TGTGCCAGCAGTGAACAACAGGGAAGGGATTCACCCCTCCACTTT

d_gene: .
v_gene: TRBV30
j_gene: TRBJ1-3
abundance: .
CDR3aa: CAWGSGNTIYF
CDR3nt: TGTGCCTGGGGGAGTGGAAACACCATATATTTT

d_gene: .
v_gene: TRBV27
j_gene: TRBJ1-1
abundance: .
CDR3aa: CASSPQGRGAFF
CDR3nt: TGTGCCAGCAGTCCCCAGGGAAGGGGAGCTTTCTTT

d_gene: .
v_gene: TRBV4-2
j_gene: TRBJ2-1
abundance: few
CDR3aa: CASSPLGEDEQFF
CDR3nt: TGTGCCAGCAGCCCCCTGGGGGAGGATGAGCAGTTCTTC

d_gene: .
v_gene: TRBV5-4
j_gene: TRBJ2-1
abundance: .
CDR3aa: CASSLGQGRYNEQFF
CDR3nt: TGTGCCAGCAGCTTAGGGCAGGGCCGATACAATGAGCAGTTCTTC

d_gene: .
v_gene: TRBV9
j_gene: TRBJ2-2
abundance: .
CDR3aa: CASGRDTGELFF
CDR3nt: TGTGCCAGCGGTCGGGACACCGGGGAGCTGTTTTTT

d_gene: .
v_gene: TRBV20-1
j_gene: TRBJ2-5
abundance: few
CDR3aa: CSAWGRETQYF
CDR3nt: TGCAGTGCGTGGGGCCGGGAGACCCAGTACTTC

d_gene: .
v_gene: TRBV2
j_gene: TRBJ1-6
abundance: few
CDR3aa: CASSVGAGTPLHF
CDR3nt: TGTGCCAGCAGTGTTGGTGCGGGTACACCCCTCCACTTT

d_gene: .
v_gene: TRBV9
j_gene: TRBJ1-2
abundance: .
CDR3aa: CASSAGQLRSDGYTF
CDR3nt: TGTGCCAGCAGCGCAGGACAGCTAAGATCTGATGGCTACACCTTC

d_gene: .
v_gene: TRBV7-3
j_gene: TRBJ1-6
abundance: .
CDR3aa: CASSLTGVPYNSPLHF
CDR3nt: TGTGCCAGCAGCTTAACCGGAGTACCCTATAATTCACCCCTCCACTTT

d_gene: TRBD1
v_gene: TRBV19
j_gene: TRBJ2-7
abundance: .
CDR3aa: CASRDLRGSAVGEQYF
CDR3nt: TGTGCCAGTAGGGATCTCAGGGGGTCGGCCGTTGGCGAGCAGTACTTC

d_gene: .
v_gene: TRBV7-9
j_gene: TRBJ1-5
abundance: few
CDR3aa: CASSLQTDQPQHF
CDR3nt: TGTGCCAGCAGCTTACAAACGGATCAGCCCCAGCATTTT

d_gene: TRBD2
v_gene: TRBV10-3
j_gene: TRBJ2-7
abundance: few
CDR3aa: CAIRDTTSGGDEQYF
CDR3nt: TGTGCCATCAGGGACACGACTAGCGGGGGGGACGAGCAGTACTTC

d_gene: TRBD1
v_gene: TRBV5-4
j_gene: TRBJ1-2
abundance: .
CDR3aa: CASSGRDRTGYGYTF
CDR3nt: TGTGCCAGCAGCGGCCGGGACAGGACGGGGTACGGCTACACCTTC

d_gene: .
v_gene: TRBV4-1
j_gene: TRBJ1-6
abundance: few
CDR3aa: CASSQEYRDDSPLHF
CDR3nt: TGTGCCAGCAGCCAAGAGTACAGGGATGATTCACCCCTCCACTTT

d_gene: TRBD1
v_gene: TRBV29-1
j_gene: TRBJ1-1
abundance: .
CDR3aa: CSVEGSTGGPPTEAFF
CDR3nt: TGCAGCGTTGAAGGATCAACAGGGGGTCCGCCAACTGAAGCTTTCTTT

d_gene: TRBD1
v_gene: TRBV4-1
j_gene: TRBJ2-3
abundance: .
CDR3aa: CASSQILRQGRGPDTQYF
CDR3nt: TGCGCCAGCAGCCAAATCCTCAGACAGGGTAGGGGCCCAGATACGCAGTATTTT

d_gene: .
v_gene: TRBV5-1
j_gene: TRBJ1-1
abundance: few
CDR3aa: CASSWTEETEAFF
CDR3nt: TGCGCCAGCAGCTGGACAGAGGAAACTGAAGCTTTCTTT

d_gene: TRBD1
v_gene: TRBV11-3
j_gene: TRBJ2-2
abundance: .
CDR3aa: CASSYGQGKLFF
CDR3nt: TGTGCCAGCAGCTACGGACAGGGAAAGCTGTTTTTT

d_gene: .
v_gene: TRBV6-6
j_gene: TRBJ1-4
abundance: .
CDR3aa: CAISENSEKLFF
CDR3nt: TGTGCCATCAGTGAGAATTCGGAAAAACTGTTTTTT

d_gene: TRBD1
v_gene: TRBV10-3
j_gene: TRBJ1-2
abundance: .
CDR3aa: CAIRAGGVGYGYTF
CDR3nt: TGTGCCATCAGGGCAGGGGGTGTAGGCTATGGCTACACCTTC

d_gene: .
v_gene: TRBV7-9
j_gene: TRBJ1-4
abundance: few
CDR3aa: CASRGRGEKLFF
CDR3nt: TGTGCCAGCAGGGGAAGGGGTGAAAAACTGTTTTTT

d_gene: TRBD2
v_gene: TRBV5-1
j_gene: TRBJ2-7
abundance: few
CDR3aa: CASSVGGSSYEQYF
CDR3nt: TGCGCCAGCAGCGTCGGGGGGAGCTCCTACGAGCAGTACTTC

d_gene: .
v_gene: TRBV4-3
j_gene: TRBJ1-2
abundance: few
CDR3aa: CASSQEENANYGYTF
CDR3nt: TGCGCCAGCAGCCAAGAAGAGAACGCTAACTATGGCTACACCTTC

d_gene: .
v_gene: TRBV2
j_gene: TRBJ2-5
abundance: .
CDR3aa: CASRDIETQYF
CDR3nt: TGTGCCAGCCGGGACATCGAGACCCAGTACTTC

d_gene: TRBD1
v_gene: TRBV7-9
j_gene: TRBJ2-1
abundance: few
CDR3aa: CASSSQGQGSRNEQFF
CDR3nt: TGTGCCAGCAGCTCACAGGGACAGGGGTCCAGAAATGAGCAGTTCTTC

d_gene: .
v_gene: TRBV27
j_gene: TRBJ1-1
abundance: many
CDR3aa: CASSLRGGDTEAFF
CDR3nt: TGTGCCAGCAGTTTAAGGGGGGGCGACACTGAAGCTTTCTTT

d_gene: TRBD1
v_gene: TRBV2
j_gene: TRBJ2-7
abundance: .
CDR3aa: CASSEGTGSYEQYF
CDR3nt: TGTGCCAGCAGTGAAGGGACAGGATCCTACGAGCAGTACTTC